The present T cell receptor beta chain was sequenced within a study of blood T cell repertoires in COVID-19. The method was immunoSEQ multiplex PCR; TCRdb's version includes in-frame clones alone and lacks a portion of them. Among roughly 430,000 clones listed, 70% to 90% were seen once. V trimming: 3 bases; J trimming: 3 bases; junction bases outside the gene matches: 0. This CDR3 is built from 13 residues. The TCR comes from a woman aged 40 to 50 with acute COVID-19. The chain employs TRBV12-3 or TRBV12-4 and TRBJ2-5, with 8 bases that match TRBD2. Specimen: PBMCs or T cells enriched from blood (not recorded which). The CDR3 spells CASSFGGEETQYF. CDR3 DNA sequence: TGTGCCAGCAGTTTCGGGGGGGAAGAGACCCAGTACTTC.